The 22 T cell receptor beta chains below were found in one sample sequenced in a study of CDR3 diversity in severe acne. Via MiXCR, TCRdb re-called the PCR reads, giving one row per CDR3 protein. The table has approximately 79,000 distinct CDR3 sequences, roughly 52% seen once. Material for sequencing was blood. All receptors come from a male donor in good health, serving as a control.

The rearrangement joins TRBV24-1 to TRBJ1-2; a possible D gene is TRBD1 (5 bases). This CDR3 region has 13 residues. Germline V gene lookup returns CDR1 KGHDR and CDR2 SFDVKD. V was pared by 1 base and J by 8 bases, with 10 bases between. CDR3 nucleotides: TGTGCCACCAGTGATTTCGGGGGTTGGGGCTACACCTTC. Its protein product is CATSDFGGWGYTF.

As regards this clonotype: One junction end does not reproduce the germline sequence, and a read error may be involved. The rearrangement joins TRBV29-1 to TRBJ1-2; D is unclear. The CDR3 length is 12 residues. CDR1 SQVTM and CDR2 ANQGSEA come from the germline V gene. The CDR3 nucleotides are TGCGGCGTTGTTCGTTCAGACTATGGCTACACCTTC. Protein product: CGVVRSDYGYTF.

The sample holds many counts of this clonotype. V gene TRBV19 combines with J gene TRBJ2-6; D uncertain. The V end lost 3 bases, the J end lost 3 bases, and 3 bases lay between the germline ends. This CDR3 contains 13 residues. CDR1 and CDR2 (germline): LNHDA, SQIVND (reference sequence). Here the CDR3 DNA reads TGTGCCAGTAGTATTGATGGGGCCAACGTCCTGACTTTC. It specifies CASSIDGANVLTF.

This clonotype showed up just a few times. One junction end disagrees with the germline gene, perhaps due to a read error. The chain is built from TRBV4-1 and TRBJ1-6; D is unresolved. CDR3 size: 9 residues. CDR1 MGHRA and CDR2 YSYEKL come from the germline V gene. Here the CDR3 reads CASYSPLHF. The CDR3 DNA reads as TGTGCCAGTTATTCACCCCTCCACTTT.

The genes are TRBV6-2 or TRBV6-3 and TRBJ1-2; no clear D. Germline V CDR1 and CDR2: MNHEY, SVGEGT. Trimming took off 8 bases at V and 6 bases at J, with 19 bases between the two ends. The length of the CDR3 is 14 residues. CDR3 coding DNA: TGTGCCAGCTCCCCGACCGCTCAAGAGGATGGCTACACCTTC. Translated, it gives CASSPTAQEDGYTF.

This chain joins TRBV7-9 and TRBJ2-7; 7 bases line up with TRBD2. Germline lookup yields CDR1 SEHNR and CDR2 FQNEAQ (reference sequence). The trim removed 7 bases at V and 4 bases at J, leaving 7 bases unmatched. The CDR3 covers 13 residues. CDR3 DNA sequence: TGTGCCAGCACCGGGAGGTCGGCATACGAGCAGTACTTC. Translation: CASTGRSAYEQYF.

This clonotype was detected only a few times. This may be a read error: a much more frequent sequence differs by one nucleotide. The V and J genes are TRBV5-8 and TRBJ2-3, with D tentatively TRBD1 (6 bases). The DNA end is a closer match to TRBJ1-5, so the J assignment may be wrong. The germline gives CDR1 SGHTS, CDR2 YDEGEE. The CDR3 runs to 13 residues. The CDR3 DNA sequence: TGTGCCAGCAGAGGACAGAACACAGATACGCAGCATTTT. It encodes CASRGQNTDTQHF.

The CDR3 nucleotides are TGTGCCAGCAGTTTGGTCAGGGGGGCGGGCTACACCTTC. Its translation is CASSLVRGAGYTF. The rearrangement joins TRBV19 to TRBJ1-2; 7 nucleotides align to TRBD1. This CDR3 has 13 residues. V was pared by 9 bases and J by 8 bases, with 12 bases of the junction left unmatched. Germline V gene sequence: CDR1 LNHDA, CDR2 SQIVND (reference sequence).

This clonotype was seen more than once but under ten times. CDR3 region: CAIREGAGEYYEQYF. The CDR3, as DNA: TGTGCCATCAGGGAGGGAGCGGGAGAATACTACGAGCAGTACTTC. This rearrangement joins TRBV10-3 to TRBJ2-7; 8 positions agree with TRBD2. The CDR3 is made up of 15 amino acids. CDR1 ENHRY and CDR2 SYGVKD come from the germline V gene. V shed 6 bases, J shed 3 bases, and the junction held 10 bases outside the gene matches.

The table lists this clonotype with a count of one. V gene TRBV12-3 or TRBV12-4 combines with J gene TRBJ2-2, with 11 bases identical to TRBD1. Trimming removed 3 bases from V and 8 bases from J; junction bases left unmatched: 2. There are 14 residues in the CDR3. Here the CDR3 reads CASSLGQGGGELFF. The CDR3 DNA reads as TGTGCCAGCAGTTTGGGACAGGGGGGTGGGGAGCTGTTTTTT.

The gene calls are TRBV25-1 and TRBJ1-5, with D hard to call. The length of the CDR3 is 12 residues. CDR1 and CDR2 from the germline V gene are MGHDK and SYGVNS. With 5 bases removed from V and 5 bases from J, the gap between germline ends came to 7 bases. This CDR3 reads CASSSGYQPQHF. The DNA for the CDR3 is TGTGCCAGCAGTTCAGGATATCAGCCCCAGCATTTT.

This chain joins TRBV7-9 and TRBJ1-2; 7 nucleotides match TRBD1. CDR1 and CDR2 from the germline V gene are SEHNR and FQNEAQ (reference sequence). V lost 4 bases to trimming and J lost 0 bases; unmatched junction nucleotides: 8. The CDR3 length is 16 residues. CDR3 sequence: CASSSEGTDPNYGYTF. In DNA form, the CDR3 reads TGTGCCAGCAGCTCCGAGGGGACAGACCCTAACTATGGCTACACCTTC.

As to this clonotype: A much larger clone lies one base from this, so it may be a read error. The CDR3 DNA follows: TGTGCCAGCAGCTTAGCCCCGGGGGGAGAGATCCAGTACTTC. Its translation is CASSLAPGGEIQYF. The chain combines TRBV11-2 with TRBJ2-5; the match to TRBD2 covers 7 bases. The V gene's germline CDR1 is SGHAT and CDR2 FQNNGV. CDR3 length: 14 amino acids.

The CDR3 DNA sequence: TGTGCCAGCAGTTTAGCCCCGGGAGACGGCTACACCTTC. Protein product: CASSLAPGDGYTF. The gene calls are TRBV6-5 and TRBJ1-2; no definite D call. V lost 4 bases, J lost 8 bases, and 14 bases lay in between. Germline CDR1 MNHEY, CDR2 SVGAGI. The CDR3 totals 13 residues.

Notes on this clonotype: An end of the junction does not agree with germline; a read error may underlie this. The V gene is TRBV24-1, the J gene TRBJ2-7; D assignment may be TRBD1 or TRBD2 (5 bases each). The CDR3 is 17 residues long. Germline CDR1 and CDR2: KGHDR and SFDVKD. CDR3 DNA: TGTGCCACCAGTGACTCCTTCAGAGGGGTTGGCACCGGGGAGCTGTACTTC. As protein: CATSDSFRGVGTGELYF.

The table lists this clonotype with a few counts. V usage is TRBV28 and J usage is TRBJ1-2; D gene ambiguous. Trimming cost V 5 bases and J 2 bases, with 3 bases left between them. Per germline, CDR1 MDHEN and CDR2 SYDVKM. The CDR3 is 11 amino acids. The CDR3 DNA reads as TGTGCCAGCAGTAAGAACTATGGCTACACCTTC. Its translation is CASSKNYGYTF.

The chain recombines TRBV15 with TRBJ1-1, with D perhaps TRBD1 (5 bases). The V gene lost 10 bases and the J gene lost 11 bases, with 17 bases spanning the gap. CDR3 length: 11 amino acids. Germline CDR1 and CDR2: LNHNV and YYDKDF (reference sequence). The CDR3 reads CASSSRVRAFF. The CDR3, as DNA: TGTGCCAGCAGTTCCAGGGTTCGGGCTTTCTTT.

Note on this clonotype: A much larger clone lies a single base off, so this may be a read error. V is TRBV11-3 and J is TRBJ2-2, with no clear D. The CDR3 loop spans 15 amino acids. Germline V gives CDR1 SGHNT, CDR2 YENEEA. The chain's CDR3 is CASCFRPGFTGELFF. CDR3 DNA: TGTGCCAGCTGCTTCAGGCCAGGCTTCACCGGGGAGCTGTTTTTT. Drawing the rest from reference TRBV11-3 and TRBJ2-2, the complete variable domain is EAGVVQSPRYKIIEKKQPVAFWCNPISGHNTLYWYLQNLGQGPELLIRYENEEAVDDSQLPKDRFSAERLKGVDSTLKIQPAELGDSAVYLCASCFRPGFTGELFFGEGSRLTVL.

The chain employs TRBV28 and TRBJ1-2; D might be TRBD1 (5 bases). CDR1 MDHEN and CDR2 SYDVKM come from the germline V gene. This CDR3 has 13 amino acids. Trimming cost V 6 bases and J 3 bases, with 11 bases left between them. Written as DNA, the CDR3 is TGTGCCAGCAGCCCCGCGACAGACTATGGCTACACCTTC. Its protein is CASSPATDYGYTF.

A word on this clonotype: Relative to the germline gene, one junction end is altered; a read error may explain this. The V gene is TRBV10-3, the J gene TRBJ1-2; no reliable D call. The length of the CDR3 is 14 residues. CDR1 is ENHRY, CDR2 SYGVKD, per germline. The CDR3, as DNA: TGTGCCAGCAGTTACTCGCCATTACAGAATGGCTACACCTTC. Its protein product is CASSYSPLQNGYTF.

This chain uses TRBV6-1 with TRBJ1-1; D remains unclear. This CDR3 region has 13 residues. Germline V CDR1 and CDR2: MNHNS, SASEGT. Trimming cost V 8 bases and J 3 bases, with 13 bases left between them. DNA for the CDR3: TGTGCCAGCTCACCGACGAGGGACACTGAAGCTTTCTTT. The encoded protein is CASSPTRDTEAFF.

CDR3 coding DNA: TGTGCCAGCAGTTCGAACAGGGGAACCCTAGCCGAGCAGTACTTC. It yields the protein CASSSNRGTLAEQYF. The J gene is TRBJ2-7, the V gene TRBV12-3 or TRBV12-4; 7 bases match TRBD1. Unmatched junction bases numbered 12, after V lost 4 bases and J lost 6 bases. There are 15 residues in the CDR3.